This record looks at one T cell receptor (beta chain) sequence and its context. Its specificity is unknown. This entry is derived from a study of post-analysis software for immune sequencing data. Study-level points and caveats: Multiple sclerosis was associated with a significant reduction in normalized Chao1 diversity relative to controls. TRBV5-6, TRBV5-1 and TRBV20-1 were among roughly five TRBV segments more frequent in patients than controls. Under the F measure, samples that were prepared in one batch clustered strongly together.

Per germline, CDR1 LGHNA and CDR2 YNFKEQ. The CDR3 loop spans 15 amino acids. Unique molecular identifiers were carried by the TCR beta cDNA libraries. In TCRdb, the PCR reads were re-called with MiXCR into one record per CDR3 protein. The sample holds 450,000 to 700,000 distinct CDR3 sequences; around 47% are singletons and the top ten take 1.7%. The TCR originated in a girl aged 10 to 17 with multiple sclerosis. What was sequenced was blood. The J gene is TRBJ2-5, the V gene TRBV4-2, with 7 bases that match TRBD1. The J call is doubtful: the DNA matches TRBJ2-7 better. The CDR3 DNA reads as TGTGCCAGCAGCCAAGATCTTAGACAGGGAGACGAGCAGTACTTC. Its translation: CASSQDLRQGDEQYF.